This T cell receptor beta chain was sequenced in a study of control samples from healthy donors and cancer patients (dated by TCRdb to 2018 to 2021). The V end loses 1 base and the J end loses 0 bases, and a stretch of 7 bases separates them. The CDR1 and CDR2 encoded by the germline V gene are SGHRS and YFSETQ. CDR3 length: 14 amino acids, cysteine to phenylalanine. Only CDR3 DNA is held: 42 bases, read in frame from base 1. About this clone itself: Its recognized antigen is unknown. Base qualities are not recorded, but no much larger clone differs from it by a single base.

The library was built by means of the immunoSEQ multiplex PCR assay. TCRdb stores this immuneACCESS table with in-frame sequences only. Part of the clones is absent; in the studies checked, under half of the shortfall reflects unresolved V genes, and no reason is known for the rest. In this sample the table shows about 150,000 clones, almost 90% of which occur a single time. Clones ranked in the top ten supply under 2% of the sample. This clonotype was sampled from a man younger than 35 in good health. Source material: blood. The chain is made from TRBV5-1 and TRBJ1-1, with the D gene not confidently named. The CDR3 amino acid sequence is: CASSLTGMNTEAFF. The sequence in DNA is TGCGCCAGCAGCTTGACCGGGATGAACACTGAAGCTTTCTTT.